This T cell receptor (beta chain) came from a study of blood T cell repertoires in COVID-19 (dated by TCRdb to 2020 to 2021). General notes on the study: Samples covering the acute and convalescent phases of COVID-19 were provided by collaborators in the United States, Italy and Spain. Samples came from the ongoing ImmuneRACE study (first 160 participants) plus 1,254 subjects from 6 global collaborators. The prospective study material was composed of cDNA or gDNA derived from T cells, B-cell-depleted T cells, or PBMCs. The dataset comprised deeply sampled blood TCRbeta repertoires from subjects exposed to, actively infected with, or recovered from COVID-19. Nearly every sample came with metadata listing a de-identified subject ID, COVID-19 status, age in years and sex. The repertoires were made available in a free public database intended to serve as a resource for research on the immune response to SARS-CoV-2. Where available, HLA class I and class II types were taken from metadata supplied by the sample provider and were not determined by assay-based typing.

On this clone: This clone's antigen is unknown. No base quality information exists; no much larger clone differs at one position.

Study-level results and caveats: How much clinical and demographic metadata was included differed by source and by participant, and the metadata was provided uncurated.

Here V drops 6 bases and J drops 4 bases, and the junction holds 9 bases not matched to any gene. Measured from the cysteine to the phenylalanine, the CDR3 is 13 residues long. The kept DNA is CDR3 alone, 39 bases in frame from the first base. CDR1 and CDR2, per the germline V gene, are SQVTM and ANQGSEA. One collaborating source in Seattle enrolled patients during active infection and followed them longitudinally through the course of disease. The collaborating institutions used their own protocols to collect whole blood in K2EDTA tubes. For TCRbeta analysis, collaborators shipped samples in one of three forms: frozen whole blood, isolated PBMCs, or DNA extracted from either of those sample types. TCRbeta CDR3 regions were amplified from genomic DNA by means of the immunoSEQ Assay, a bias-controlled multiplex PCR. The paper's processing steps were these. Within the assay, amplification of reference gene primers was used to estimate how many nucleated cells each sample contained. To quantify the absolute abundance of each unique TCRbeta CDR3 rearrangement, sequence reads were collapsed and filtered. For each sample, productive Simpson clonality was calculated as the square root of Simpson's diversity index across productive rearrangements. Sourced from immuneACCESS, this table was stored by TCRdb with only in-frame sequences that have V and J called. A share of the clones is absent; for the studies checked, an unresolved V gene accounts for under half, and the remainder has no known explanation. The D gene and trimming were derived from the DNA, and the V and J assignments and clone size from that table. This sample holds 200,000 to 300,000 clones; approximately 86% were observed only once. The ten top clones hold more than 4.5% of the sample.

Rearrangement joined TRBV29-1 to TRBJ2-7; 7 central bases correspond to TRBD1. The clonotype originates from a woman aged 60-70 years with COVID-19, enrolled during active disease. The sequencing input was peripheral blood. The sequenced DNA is TGCAGCGTCGTCCGGGACAGAGGGTACGAGCAGTACTTC. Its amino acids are CSVVRDRGYEQYF.